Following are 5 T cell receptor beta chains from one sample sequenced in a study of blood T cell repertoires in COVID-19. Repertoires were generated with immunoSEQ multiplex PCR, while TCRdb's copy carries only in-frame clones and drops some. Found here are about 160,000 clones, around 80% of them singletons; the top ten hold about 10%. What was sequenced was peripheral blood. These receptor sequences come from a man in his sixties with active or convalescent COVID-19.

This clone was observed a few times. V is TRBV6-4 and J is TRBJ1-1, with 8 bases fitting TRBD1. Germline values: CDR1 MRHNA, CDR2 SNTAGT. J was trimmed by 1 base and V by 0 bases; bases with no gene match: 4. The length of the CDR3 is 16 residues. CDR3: CASSDSLQGGNTEAFF. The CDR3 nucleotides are TGTGCCAGCAGTGACTCCCTACAGGGGGGGAACACTGAAGCTTTCTTT.

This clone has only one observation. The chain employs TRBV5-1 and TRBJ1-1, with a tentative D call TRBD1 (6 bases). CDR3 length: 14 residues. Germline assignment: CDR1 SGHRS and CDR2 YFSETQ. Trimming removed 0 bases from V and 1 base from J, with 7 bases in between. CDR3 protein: CASSLEGGNTEAFF. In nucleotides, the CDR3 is TGCGCCAGCAGCTTGGAAGGGGGGAACACTGAAGCTTTCTTT.

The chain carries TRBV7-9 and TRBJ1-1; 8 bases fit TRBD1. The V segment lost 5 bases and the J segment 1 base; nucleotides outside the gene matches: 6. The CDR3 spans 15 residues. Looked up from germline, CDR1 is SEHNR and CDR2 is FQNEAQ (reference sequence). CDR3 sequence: CASSIWTGRNTEAFF. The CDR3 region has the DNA TGTGCCAGCAGCATTTGGACAGGGAGGAACACTGAAGCTTTCTTT.

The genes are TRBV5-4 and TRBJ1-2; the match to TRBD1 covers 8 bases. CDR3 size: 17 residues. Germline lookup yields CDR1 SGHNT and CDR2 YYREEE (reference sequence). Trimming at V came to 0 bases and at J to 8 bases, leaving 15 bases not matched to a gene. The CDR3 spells CASSLVVRQGTSVGYTF. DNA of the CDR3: TGTGCCAGCAGCTTGGTCGTGAGACAGGGGACCTCGGTAGGCTACACCTTC. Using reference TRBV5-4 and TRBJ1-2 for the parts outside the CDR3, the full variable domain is ETGVTQSPTHLIKTRGQQVTLRCSSQSGHNTVSWYQQALGQGPQFIFQYYREEENGRGNFPPRFSGLQFPNYSSELNVNALELDDSALYLCASSLVVRQGTSVGYTFGSGTRLTVV.

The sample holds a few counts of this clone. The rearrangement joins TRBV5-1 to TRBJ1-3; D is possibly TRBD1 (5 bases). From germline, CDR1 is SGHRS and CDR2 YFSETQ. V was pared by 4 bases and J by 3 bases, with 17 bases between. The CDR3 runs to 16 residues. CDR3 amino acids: CASSLDFWGVGNTIYF. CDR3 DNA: TGCGCCAGCAGCCTGGATTTTTGGGGCGTTGGAAACACCATATATTTT. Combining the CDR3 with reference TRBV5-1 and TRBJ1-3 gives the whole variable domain KAGVTQTPRYLIKTRGQQVTLSCSPISGHRSVSWYQQTPGQGLQFLFEYFSETQRNKGNFPGRFSGRQFSNSRSEMNVSTLELGDSALYLCASSLDFWGVGNTIYFGEGSWLTVV.